Listed here are 3 T cell receptor beta chains from one sample, sequenced in a study of OX40 agonist ivuxolimab in advanced cancers. Produced via immunoSEQ multiplex PCR; TCRdb's table is partial and in-frame only. The sample consists of around 80,000 clones, around nine tenths of them appearing once. The sequencing used CD4+ or CD8+ T cells sorted from blood, collected in a trial of the OX40 agonist ivuxolimab. Every receptor here comes from an adult with an advanced solid tumor such as melanoma, head and neck, liver or kidney cancer.

J is TRBJ1-5 and V is TRBV19, with TRBD1 identical over 7 bases. Germline V gene sequence: CDR1 LNHDA, CDR2 SQIVND (reference sequence). The CDR3 covers 16 residues. The trim removed 2 bases at V and 2 bases at J, leaving 6 bases unmatched. The CDR3 DNA reads as TGTGCCAGTAGTATACGACAGGGTTCGGGCAATCAGCCCCAGCATTTT. This encodes CASSIRQGSGNQPQHF. The full variable domain, rest sourced from reference TRBV19 and TRBJ1-5, is DGGITQSPKYLFRKEGQNVTLSCEQNLNHDAMYWYRQDPGQGLRLIYYSQIVNDFQKGDIAEGYSVSREKKESFPLTVTSAQKNPTAFYLCASSIRQGSGNQPQHFGDGTRLSIL.

This clone was found a few times. The chain is built from TRBV21-1 and TRBJ2-7. TRBV21-1 is a documented pseudogene. CDR3 length: 13 amino acids. This CDR3 reads CASPRGPAEEQYF. The CDR3 DNA is TGTGCCAGCCCCCGGGGGCCGGCGGAAGAGCAGTACTTC.

The chain uses TRBV2 and TRBJ1-3, with D uncertain. V was pared by 4 bases and J by 0 bases, with 10 bases between. The CDR3 length is 15 residues. The germline CDR1 and CDR2 sequences are SNHLY and FYNNEI. The CDR3 nucleotides are TGTGCCAGCAGTGGTAATGCGTTCTCTGGAAACACCATATATTTT. Encoded protein: CASSGNAFSGNTIYF.